Listed below are T cell receptor beta chains from one sample, sequenced in a study of blood T cell repertoires in COVID-19. Assay: immunoSEQ multiplex PCR; the TCRdb copy retains only in-frame clones and omits some. The table shows 190,000 or so clones, with 94% occurring only once. Material: peripheral blood. The receptor source for this set is a man aged 25-45 years with COVID-19, enrolled during active disease. The conserved cysteine and the conserved F or W are not part of the CDR3 here. Fields, in order: V gene, CDR3 protein.

v_call: TRBV5-1; cdr3_aa: ASSFTGTGGYGYT
v_call: TRBV7-3; cdr3_aa: ANPYSGWKAF
v_call: TRBV4-1; cdr3_aa: ASSQASDRGLPMSYGYT
v_call: TRBV18; cdr3_aa: ASSPRALTLNTGELF
v_call: TRBV9; cdr3_aa: ASSVGGGLGGWYEQF
v_call: TRBV6-5; cdr3_aa: ASSSGQGSFDGYT
v_call: TRBV30; cdr3_aa: ANRGQDQPQH
v_call: TRBV20-1; cdr3_aa: SARARTEAF
v_call: TRBV7-9; cdr3_aa: ASTLTGTDTQY
v_call: TRBV5-1; cdr3_aa: ASSFGTSGGAGVDTQY
v_call: TRBV6-1; cdr3_aa: ASSETQGAVGELF
v_call: TRBV5-1; cdr3_aa: ASSTGQGADLFSYNSPLH
v_call: TRBV30; cdr3_aa: AWSRTGTRPNTGELF
v_call: TRBV5-4; cdr3_aa: ASSLKRGGIEADTQY
v_call: TRBV2; cdr3_aa: ASSAEKETQY